This T cell receptor beta chain was found in a study of blood T cell repertoires in COVID-19. Looking at the study overall: Sources were T cells, B-cell-depleted T cells, or PBMCs; the material itself was cDNA or gDNA.

This CDR3 has 13 amino acids. Per the germline V gene, CDR1 is MNHEY and CDR2 is SMNVEV (reference sequence). V was shortened by 4 bases and J by 11 bases, with 12 bases between the two germline ends. Clones were sequenced by immunoSEQ multiplex PCR, and TCRdb holds only the in-frame ones, with some missing. The table shows approximately 35,000 clones, with 78% occurring only once. The TCR comes from an elderly man with acute or convalescent COVID-19. Sequences were obtained from peripheral blood. V usage is TRBV27 and J usage is TRBJ1-6, with D perhaps matching TRBD1 (6 bases). CDR3 loop: CASSSSGQTPLHF. CDR3 DNA: TGTGCCAGCAGTTCCTCGGGACAAACACCCCTCCACTTT.